The 5 T cell receptor beta chains listed next were all sequenced from one sample in a study of T cells in Graves' hyperthyroidism and ophthalmopathy. From RNA transcripts, TCR beta CDR3 regions were amplified. The TCR CDR3 first-round RT-PCR relied on the HTBI primer set. TCRdb analysed the multiplex PCR reads with MiXCR anew, one entry per CDR3 protein. The sample holds about half a million distinct CDR3 sequences, under 25% seen once. The sequenced sample was blood. The receptors shown here come from a man between 18 and 35 years old with Graves' hyperthyroidism.

This clonotype was counted at least ten times. V gene TRBV11-1 combines with J gene TRBJ2-5, with D perhaps matching TRBD2 (6 bases). V dropped 10 bases and J dropped 2 bases, with 11 bases sitting between them. Per the germline V gene, CDR1 is SGHAT and CDR2 is FQDESV (reference sequence). The CDR3 length is 12 residues. The CDR3 protein is CATRRGQETQYF. The CDR3 bases are TGTGCCACCAGGAGGGGACAAGAGACCCAGTACTTC.

The chain links TRBV5-1 to TRBJ1-3; a possible D gene is TRBD1 (5 bases). Per germline, CDR1 SGHRS and CDR2 YFSETQ. Trimming stripped 4 bases from V and 2 bases from J, with 13 bases between. This CDR3 has 15 amino acids. The CDR3 DNA sequence: TGCGCCAGCAGCCGGGGCGGGGTGGCTGGAAACACCATATATTTT. It codes for CASSRGGVAGNTIYF.

The V call is TRBV5-8, the J call TRBJ1-1; D is unclear. This CDR3 comprises 12 residues. CDR1 is SGHTS and CDR2 is YDEGEE in the germline V gene. V was shortened by 0 bases and J by 6 bases, with 6 bases between the two germline ends. This chain's CDR3 is CASSLDWSEAFF. The CDR3 nucleotides are TGTGCCAGCAGCTTGGATTGGTCTGAAGCTTTCTTT.

This clonotype has ten or more counts. The chain joins TRBV7-8 to TRBJ2-7; D tentatively reads TRBD1 or TRBD2 (5 bases each). Germline-derived CDR1 and CDR2 are SGHVS and FQNEAQ. The CDR3 extends over 14 amino acids. V lost 4 bases and J 4 bases, leaving 14 bases between the germline ends. CDR3 sequence reads: CASSSLGAIYEQYF. As DNA, the CDR3 is TGTGCCAGCAGCTCCCTCGGGGCAATTTACGAGCAGTACTTC.

This clonotype showed up many times. This chain connects TRBV20-1 to TRBJ2-7; weak D call: TRBD2 (6 bases). V shed 1 base and J shed 10 bases, with 23 bases lying between them. CDR3 length: 15 amino acids. From germline, CDR1 is DFQATT and CDR2 SNEGSKA (reference sequence). The CDR3 DNA sequence: TGCAGTGCTAGAGCCTGGGACTCCCTGAAGGGCAGTCAGTACTTC. Amino acid sequence: CSARAWDSLKGSQYF.